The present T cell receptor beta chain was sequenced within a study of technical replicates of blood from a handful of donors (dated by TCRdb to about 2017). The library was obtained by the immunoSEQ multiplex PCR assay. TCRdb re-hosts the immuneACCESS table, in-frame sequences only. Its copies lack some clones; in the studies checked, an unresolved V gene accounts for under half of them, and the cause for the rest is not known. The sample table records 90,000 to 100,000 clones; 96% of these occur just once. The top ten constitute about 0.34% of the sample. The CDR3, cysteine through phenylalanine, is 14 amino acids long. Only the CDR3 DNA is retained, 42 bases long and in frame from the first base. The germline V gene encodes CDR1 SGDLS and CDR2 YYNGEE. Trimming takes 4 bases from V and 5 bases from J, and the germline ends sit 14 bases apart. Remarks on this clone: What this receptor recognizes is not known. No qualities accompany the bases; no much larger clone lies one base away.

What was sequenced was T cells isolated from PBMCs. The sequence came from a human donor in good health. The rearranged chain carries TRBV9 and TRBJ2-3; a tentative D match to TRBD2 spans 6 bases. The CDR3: CASSQYMRGDTQYF. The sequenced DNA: TGTGCCAGCAGCCAATACATGCGGGGAGATACGCAGTATTTT.